A selection of T cell receptor beta chains follows, all from one sample in a study of PD-1 blockade in mismatch repair-deficient tumors. TCRdb keeps only in-frame clones here, not all; method: immunoSEQ multiplex PCR. The data hold tens of thousands of clones, with roughly three quarters observed a single time. The specimen was peripheral blood, collected 4 weeks after starting pembrolizumab. These receptors originate from an adult with mismatch repair-deficient cancer. The CDR3 runs from the conserved cysteine through the conserved F or W. D genes are given only for firm matches. Expanded clones get a size class; other rows say once, few or many, or leave the size out.

cdr3_aa cdr3_nt clone_size v_call d_call j_call
CASSQEWLSDTQYF TGCGCCAGCAGCCAAGAATGGTTGTCAGATACGCAGTATTTT . TRBV4-3 . TRBJ2-3
CASSPQTTNEKLFF TGTGCCAGCAGTCCACAGACAACTAATGAAAAACTGTTTTTT . TRBV27 . TRBJ1-4
CATSRDLGGVSNQPQHF TGTGCCACCAGCAGAGATTTAGGGGGGGTTAGCAATCAGCCCCAGCATTTT . TRBV15 . TRBJ1-5
CASSLSSGVGNTIYF TGTGCCAGCTCACTTTCTTCCGGGGTTGGAAACACCATATATTTT . TRBV18 . TRBJ1-3
CASSVQGLAQKGNEQFF TGTGCCAGTAGTGTGCAGGGACTAGCGCAGAAGGGGAATGAGCAGTTCTTC . TRBV19 TRBD2 TRBJ2-1
CASRASTDTQYF TGTGCCAGCAGGGCGAGCACAGATACGCAGTATTTT . TRBV6-5 . TRBJ2-3
CASSPPEGLETQYF TGTGCCAGCAGCCCCCCAGAGGGACTAGAGACCCAGTACTTC few TRBV7-9 . TRBJ2-5
CASKGGYGYTF TGTGCCAGCAAGGGGGGGTATGGCTACACCTTC . TRBV7-9 . TRBJ1-2
CASGRPFNYGYTF TGTGCCAGCGGCCGGCCTTTTAACTATGGCTACACCTTC . TRBV27 . TRBJ1-2
CASSLAGQGAEQYF TGTGCCAGCAGCTTAGCGGGACAGGGGGCCGAGCAGTACTTC . TRBV11-3 TRBD1 TRBJ2-7
CASSQSNGKSTDTQYF TGTGCCAGCAGCCAGAGCAACGGGAAAAGCACAGATACGCAGTATTTT . TRBV9 . TRBJ2-3
CASSPQAGGPYTGELFF TGTGCCAGCAGCCCCCAAGCGGGAGGGCCTTACACCGGGGAGCTGTTTTTT . TRBV7-9 TRBD2 TRBJ2-2
CSVGGFYGYTF TGCAGCGTTGGAGGGTTCTATGGCTACACCTTC . TRBV29-1 . TRBJ1-2
CASSLGRGEQYF TGTGCCAGCAGCTTAGGTAGGGGCGAGCAGTACTTC . TRBV7-2 . TRBJ2-7
CASSDTGSYNEQFF TGTGCCAGCTCAGATACGGGGTCCTACAATGAGCAGTTCTTC . TRBV25-1 . TRBJ2-1
CASSLAGQATDTQYF TGTGCCAGCAGCTTGGCGGGACAGGCCACAGATACGCAGTATTTT . TRBV5-4 TRBD1 TRBJ2-3
CASSLGTSAYNEQFF TGTGCCAGCTCACTTGGGACTAGTGCCTACAATGAGCAGTTCTTC . TRBV18 TRBD2 TRBJ2-1
CASSIFPGLAGDSGELFF TGTGCCAGTAGTATATTCCCGGGACTAGCGGGAGACTCCGGGGAGCTGTTTTTT . TRBV19 TRBD2 TRBJ2-2
CASSQLAGEEVPFF TGTGCCAGCAGCCAACTAGCGGGAGAGGAGGTGCCGTTCTTC . TRBV14 TRBD2 TRBJ2-1
CAILTSGFTDTQYF TGTGCCATCCTCACTAGCGGGTTCACAGATACGCAGTATTTT . TRBV2 TRBD2 TRBJ2-3
CSVAGSEETQYF TGCAGCGTTGCCGGCAGTGAAGAGACCCAGTACTTC . TRBV29-1 . TRBJ2-5
CASSYGQENTGELFF TGCGCCAGCAGCTATGGACAGGAGAACACCGGGGAGCTGTTTTTT . TRBV5-1 TRBD1 TRBJ2-2
CASSGVTTSYNEQFF TGTGCCAGCAGCGGGGTAACTACTAGCTACAATGAGCAGTTCTTC . TRBV9 . TRBJ2-1
CASSLPSTDTQYF TGTGCCAGCAGCTTACCTTCCACAGATACGCAGTATTTT . TRBV7-2 . TRBJ2-3
CASSEGGASLGETQYF TGTGCCAGCAGCGAGGGGGGGGCTAGTCTTGGGGAGACCCAGTACTTC . TRBV9 . TRBJ2-5
CASSGDGPYNEQFF TGTGCCAGCAGCGGGGACGGGCCCTACAATGAGCAGTTCTTC . TRBV6-5 . TRBJ2-1
CASSLGGSAGIQQFF TGTGCCAGCAGCTTAGGGGGCAGCGCAGGGATTCAGCAGTTCTTC . TRBV7-6 . TRBJ2-1
CASSPAGVHEQFF TGTGCCAGTTCACCGGCGGGGGTCCATGAGCAGTTCTTC . TRBV19 TRBD2 TRBJ2-1
CASSQVSVPRGYGYTF TGTGCCAGCAGCCAAGTTTCCGTCCCACGCGGCTATGGCTACACCTTC many TRBV4-2 . TRBJ1-2
CASSGEAGHQPQHF TGTGCCAGCAGCGGCGAGGCAGGTCATCAGCCCCAGCATTTT once TRBV7-8 . TRBJ1-5
CASSLFGAGGRDEQFF TGTGCCAGCAGCTTGTTCGGGGCAGGGGGCAGGGATGAGCAGTTCTTC . TRBV7-3 TRBD1 TRBJ2-1
CASSEWTEPTEAFF TGTGCCAGCAGTGAATGGACAGAACCCACTGAAGCTTTCTTT . TRBV2 . TRBJ1-1
CASSPFGTGGDEQYF TGTGCCAGCAGCCCGTTCGGGACAGGGGGCGACGAGCAGTACTTC . TRBV7-2 TRBD1 TRBJ2-7
CASISGNTGELFF TGTGCCAGCATTAGCGGGAACACCGGGGAGCTGTTTTTT . TRBV2 . TRBJ2-2
CASSSRSRGPTDTQYF TGTGCCAGCAGCTCACGGTCCAGGGGGCCCACAGATACGCAGTATTTT . TRBV5-4 TRBD1 TRBJ2-3
CASSSSSGKYNEQFF TGTGCCAGCAGCTCTTCTAGCGGGAAGTACAATGAGCAGTTCTTC . TRBV7-2 TRBD2 TRBJ2-1
CASSLGGSEQYF TGTGCCAGCAGCTTGGGGGGGAGCGAGCAGTACTTC . TRBV5-6 . TRBJ2-7
CASSLLTGTGEKLFF TGTGCCAGCAGCTTACTTACAGGGACAGGTGAAAAACTGTTTTTT . TRBV7-8 TRBD1 TRBJ1-4
CASSTPGTGSGEQYF TGTGCCAGTAGTACTCCCGGGACAGGATCCGGCGAGCAGTACTTC . TRBV19 TRBD1 TRBJ2-7
CASSYSRALAGYTF TGTGCCAGCAGTTACTCGCGGGCCCTTGCTGGCTACACCTTC . TRBV6-5 . TRBJ1-2
CASSMRWSSYNEQFF TGTGCCAGTAGTATGAGGTGGAGCTCCTACAATGAGCAGTTCTTC . TRBV19 . TRBJ2-1
CASSTMWASSSTDTQYF TGTGCCAGCAGCACAATGTGGGCCTCCTCTAGCACAGATACGCAGTATTTT . TRBV11-3 . TRBJ2-3
CASSPIAGVSEQFF TGTGCCAGCAGCCCTATAGCGGGAGTAAGTGAGCAGTTCTTC . TRBV7-2 TRBD2 TRBJ2-1
CASSQDRTANTEAFF TGCGCCAGCAGCCAAGATCGGACGGCGAACACTGAAGCTTTCTTT . TRBV4-3 . TRBJ1-1